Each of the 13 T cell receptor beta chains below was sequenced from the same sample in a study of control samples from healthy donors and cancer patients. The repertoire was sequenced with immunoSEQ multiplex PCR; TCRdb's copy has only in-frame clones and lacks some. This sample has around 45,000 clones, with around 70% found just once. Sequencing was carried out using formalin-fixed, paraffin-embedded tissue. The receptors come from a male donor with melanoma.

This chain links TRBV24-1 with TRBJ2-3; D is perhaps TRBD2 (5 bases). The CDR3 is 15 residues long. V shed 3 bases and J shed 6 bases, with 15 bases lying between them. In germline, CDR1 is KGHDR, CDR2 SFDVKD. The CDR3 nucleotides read TGTGCCACCAGTGATGCGGGTAAGAGTACGGATACGCAGTATTTT. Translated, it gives CATSDAGKSTDTQYF.

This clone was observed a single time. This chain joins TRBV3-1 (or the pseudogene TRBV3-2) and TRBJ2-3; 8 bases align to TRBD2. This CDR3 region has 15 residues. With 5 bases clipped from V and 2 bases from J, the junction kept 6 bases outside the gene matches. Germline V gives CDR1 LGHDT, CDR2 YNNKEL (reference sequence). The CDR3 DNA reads TGTGCCAGCAGCGCGGCTAGCGGGCTCACAGATACGCAGTATTTT. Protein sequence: CASSAASGLTDTQYF.

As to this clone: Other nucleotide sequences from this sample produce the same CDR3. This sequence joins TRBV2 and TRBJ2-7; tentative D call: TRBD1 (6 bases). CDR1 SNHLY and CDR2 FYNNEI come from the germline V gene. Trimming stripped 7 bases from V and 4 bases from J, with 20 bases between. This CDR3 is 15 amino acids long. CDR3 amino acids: CASTDQGYGLYEQYF. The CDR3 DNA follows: TGTGCCAGCACCGACCAGGGGTATGGTCTGTACGAGCAGTACTTC.

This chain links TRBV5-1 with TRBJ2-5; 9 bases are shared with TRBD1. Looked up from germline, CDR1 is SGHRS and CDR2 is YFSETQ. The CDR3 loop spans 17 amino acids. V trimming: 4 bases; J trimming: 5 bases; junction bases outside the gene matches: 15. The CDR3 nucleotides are TGCGCCAGCAGCCCCTCGAAAATACAGGGGGCGGGGGAGACCCAGTACTTC. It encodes CASSPSKIQGAGETQYF.

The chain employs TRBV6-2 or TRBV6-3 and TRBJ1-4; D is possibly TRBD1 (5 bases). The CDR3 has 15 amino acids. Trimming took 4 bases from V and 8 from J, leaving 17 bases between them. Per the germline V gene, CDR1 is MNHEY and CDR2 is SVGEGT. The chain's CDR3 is CASSSAGSHREKLFF. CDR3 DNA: TGTGCCAGCAGTTCCGCAGGGTCCCACCGGGAAAAACTGTTTTTT.

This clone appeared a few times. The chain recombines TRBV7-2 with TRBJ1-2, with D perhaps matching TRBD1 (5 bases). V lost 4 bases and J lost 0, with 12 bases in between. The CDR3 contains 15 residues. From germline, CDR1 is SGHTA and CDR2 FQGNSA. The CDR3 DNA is TGTGCCAGCAGCTACCAGGGTTGGGCTAACTATGGCTACACCTTC. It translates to CASSYQGWANYGYTF.

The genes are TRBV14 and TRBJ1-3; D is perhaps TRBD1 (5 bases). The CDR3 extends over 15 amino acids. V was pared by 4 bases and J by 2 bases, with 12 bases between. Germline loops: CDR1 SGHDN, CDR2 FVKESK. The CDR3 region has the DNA TGTGCCAGCAGCCCCCTCGGCAGGGCTGGAAACACCATATATTTT. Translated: CASSPLGRAGNTIYF.

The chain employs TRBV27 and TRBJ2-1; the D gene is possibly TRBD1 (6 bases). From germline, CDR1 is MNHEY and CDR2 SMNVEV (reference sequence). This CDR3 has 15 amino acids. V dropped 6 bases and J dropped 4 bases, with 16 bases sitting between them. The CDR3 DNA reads TGTGCCAGCAGCCTGAGACAGGCCCTTTACAATGAGCAGTTCTTC. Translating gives CASSLRQALYNEQFF.

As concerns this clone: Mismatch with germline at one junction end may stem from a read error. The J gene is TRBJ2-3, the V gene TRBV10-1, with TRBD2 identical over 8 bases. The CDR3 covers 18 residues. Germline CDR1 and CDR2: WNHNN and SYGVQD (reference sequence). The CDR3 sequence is CASSEVLVAGGLTDTQYF. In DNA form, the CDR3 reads TGCGCTAGCAGTGAGGTTCTGGTGGCGGGAGGCCTCACAGATACGCAGTATTTT.

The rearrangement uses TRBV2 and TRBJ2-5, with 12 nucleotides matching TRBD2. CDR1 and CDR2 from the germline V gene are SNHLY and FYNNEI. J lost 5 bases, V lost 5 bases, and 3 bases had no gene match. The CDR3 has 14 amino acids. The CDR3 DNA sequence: TGTGCCAGCAGTCACCTAGCGGGAGGGGAGACCCAGTACTTC. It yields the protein CASSHLAGGETQYF.

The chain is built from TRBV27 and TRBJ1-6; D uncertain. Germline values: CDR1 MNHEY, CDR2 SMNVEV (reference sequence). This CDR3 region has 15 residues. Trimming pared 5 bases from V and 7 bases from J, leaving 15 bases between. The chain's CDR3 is CASSRPRLGNSPLHF. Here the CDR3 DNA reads TGTGCCAGCAGTCGACCCAGGCTGGGGAATTCACCCCTCCACTTT.

CDR3 amino acids: CASTRYNEQFF. The CDR3, as DNA: TGTGCCAGCACCCGCTACAATGAGCAGTTCTTC. The rearrangement links TRBV25-1 to TRBJ2-1; no firm D call. This CDR3 region has 11 residues. The germline V gene encodes CDR1 MGHDK and CDR2 SYGVNS. V was pared by 7 bases and J by 3 bases, with 4 bases between.

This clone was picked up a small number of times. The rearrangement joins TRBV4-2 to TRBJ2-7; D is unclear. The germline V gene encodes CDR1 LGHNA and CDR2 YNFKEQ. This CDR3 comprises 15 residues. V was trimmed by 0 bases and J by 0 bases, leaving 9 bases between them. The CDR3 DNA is TGTGCCAGCAGCCAAGAGTGGGCTAGCTCCTACGAGCAGTACTTC. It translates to CASSQEWASSYEQYF.